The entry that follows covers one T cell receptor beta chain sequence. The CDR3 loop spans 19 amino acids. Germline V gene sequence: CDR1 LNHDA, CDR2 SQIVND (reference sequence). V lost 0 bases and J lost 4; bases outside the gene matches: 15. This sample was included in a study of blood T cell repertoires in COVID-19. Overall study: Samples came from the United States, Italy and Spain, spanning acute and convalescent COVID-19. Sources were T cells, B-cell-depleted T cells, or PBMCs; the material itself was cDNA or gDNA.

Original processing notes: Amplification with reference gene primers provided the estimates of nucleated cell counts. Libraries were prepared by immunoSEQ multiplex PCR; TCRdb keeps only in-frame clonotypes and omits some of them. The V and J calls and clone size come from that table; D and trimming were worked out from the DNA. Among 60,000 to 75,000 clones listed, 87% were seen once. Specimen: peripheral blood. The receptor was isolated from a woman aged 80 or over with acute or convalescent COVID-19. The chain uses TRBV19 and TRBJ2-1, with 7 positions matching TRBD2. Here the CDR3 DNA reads TGTGCCAGTAGTATAGATGGGCCCCTAGCGGCTTCGAGGTACAATGAGCAGTTCTTC. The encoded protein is CASSIDGPLAASRYNEQFF.